This T cell receptor (beta chain) is from a study of cytomegalovirus exposure and HLA in healthy donors. Study background: Approximately 85 million unique TCRs from HLA-typed donors were held in an early release of data.

PCR used 60 Vbeta primers and 13 Jbeta primers. TCRdb keeps only in-frame clones here, not all; method: immunoSEQ multiplex PCR. This table holds approximately 190,000 clones, about four fifths found once. Note on this clone: The antigen remains unidentified.

This CDR3 is built from 16 residues. The ends were cut back, 5 bases at V and 0 bases at J, with 17 bases in the middle. Germline loops: CDR1 PRHDT, CDR2 FYEKMQ (reference sequence). Study-wide findings and caveats: A previous analysis found most TCR beta V segments productive roughly 87% or roughly 30% of the time.

The chain recombines TRBV13 with TRBJ2-7; D is perhaps TRBD2 (6 bases). The sequence was collected from a man aged 40-50 years in good health and CMV-seropositive. Sequenced input: PBMCs. As DNA, the CDR3 is TGTGCCAGCAGCCTCCATCCCCGGGGGAGCTCCTACGAGCAGTACTTC. The encoded protein is CASSLHPRGSSYEQYF.